This T cell receptor (beta chain) was sequenced during a study of cytomegalovirus exposure and HLA in healthy donors (dated by TCRdb to 2017 to 2019). Describing the broader study: According to an earlier analysis of several hundred of the donors, roughly 180 million T cells yielded 90 million to 130 million unique TCR beta sequences and 276 Gb of sequence data. An early release covering over 500 HLA-typed donors comprised about 300 gigabases of sequencing data and about 90 million unique TCR sequences. Among the roughly 390 genotyped donors, around 81% belonged to the genetic ancestry cluster associated with self-reported Caucasian donors. The study aimed to test whether cataloging public T cell receptors could reveal signatures of past pathogen exposure. The study profiled the T cell repertoires of approximately 700 subjects by immunosequencing and related them to cytomegalovirus serostatus. Besides the first cohort of around 670 subjects, a separate validation cohort made up of roughly 120 different subjects was used. To predict cytomegalovirus infection status, the study combined high-throughput TCR immunosequencing, statistical association of individual TCRs with disease status, and machine learning. To study patterns of TCR occurrence, a later analysis re-analyzed previously published TCR beta repertoires from just over 650 donors and added high-resolution HLA genotyping. Rather than drawing on any new phenotypic data, the later analysis identified candidate immune exposures from TCR beta sequences and the way those sequences occurred across donors. In an earlier analysis of 587 of the donors, high-throughput TCR beta sequencing was used to judge whether each TCR beta V gene segment behaved as functional or pseudogenic. Alongside the repertoire data, information on donor age, sex, ethnicity and CMV serostatus was compiled. A later genetic analysis used genome-wide SNP genotypes for about three fifths of the 666 donors, treating that subset as a discovery cohort. Every repertoire in the discovery cohort had been generated on one and the same sequencing platform. Class I and class II HLA loci were covered by the typing at four-digit resolution. The number of donors typed differed by locus, with about 629-640 for A, B, C, DRB1 and DQB1, around 500 for DQA1, 600 to 610 for DPA1, and 400 to 490 for DPB1. About five DR-DQ haplotypes were treated as single units for association and clustering because of strong linkage in the cohort. On average, roughly 240,000 unique TCR beta nucleotide sequences were sequenced per donor among more than 350 genotyped donors of the cohort, with 15% to 20% of those sequences being non-productive. The investigation overall reported the following: A total of fewer than 200 TCR beta chains were listed by the study as associated with cytomegalovirus. Over 15 rarely observed V segments, including chromosome 9 orphons, were excluded from the earlier analysis of just under 600 of the donors because counts were too low. In a later analysis, HLA-associated TCR beta chains showed more clonal expansion and lower generation probabilities than non-associated chains that were equally common. A further reported finding was that TCR beta sequences accurately predicted the HLA-A and HLA-B alleles for most subjects in the first cohort. The 87-base-pair reads could not distinguish some IMGT-functional V segments, including TRBV6-2 and TRBV6-3, so those segments were excluded. This cohort had only TCR beta chains sequenced, and the lack of alpha or paired-chain data limited which features could be detected. Because some donors lacked HLA typing at each locus, the association tests relied only on the typed subset. Presence/absence analyses assumed roughly uniform sequencing depth across donors, an assumption that may not hold. For the cohort, immune exposure information was limited to CMV serostatus. In both the original and validation cohorts, the classifier was reported to diagnose cytomegalovirus status with high specificity and sensitivity. Strong co-occurrence of HLA alleles, especially DR and DQ, made assigning TCR associations to individual alleles difficult. The authors suggested that the approach could potentially be extended to other disease states and immunological phenotypes. At a false discovery rate of 0.05, a later analysis linked under 20,000 TCR beta sequences to specific HLA alleles. A few of the identified cytomegalovirus-associated TCR beta chains were confirmed in vitro to be specific for cytomegalovirus antigens. In a later analysis, most CMV-associated TCR beta chains were found to appear HLA-restricted, with HLA associations seemingly driven largely by CMV exposure. Linkage disequilibrium might explain the correlated functional status among segregating V segments, but an unknown experimental factor could not be excluded. A group of highly shared sequence variants was considered likely to be a technical artifact of the sequencing pipeline. Most TCR sequences were seen in very few donors, while some public TCRs were found in many individuals. An association between a missense DCLRE1C variant and V-gene and J-gene trimming of TCR beta chains was found in a later genetic analysis and replicated in an independent cohort. Compared with the 666-donor mean, donors in an Asian-associated ancestry cluster had fewer N-insertions in productive TCRs, according to a later genetic analysis. An earlier analysis of approximately 570 of the donors showed that most TCR beta V segments appeared in productive rearrangements either about 90% or about 30% of the time, which broadly matched IMGT annotations. According to a later analysis, parvovirus B19, influenza, CMV and Epstein-Barr virus appeared linked to several top co-occurrence clusters. A later analysis found that TCR association rates varied across HLA loci, with DRB1 alleles showing the most associated TCRs and HLA-C alleles the fewest.

Notes on this clone: What antigen it recognizes has not been identified. No much larger clonotype is one base removed from it; base qualities were not supplied.

The cohort comprised some 680 healthy bone marrow donors. All cohort members were sampled while nominally healthy, although unrecorded immune exposures were likely present. The donor tested CMV seropositive, placing the donor among the 289 seropositive members of the cohort. A peripheral blood sample was collected from each donor, and TCR beta sequencing was performed on peripheral blood mononuclear cells. The Qiagen DNeasy Blood Extraction Kit was used to extract genomic DNA from the blood cell samples. Libraries came from the immunoSEQ multiplex PCR assay. For the multiplex PCR, a mixture combining 60 forward primers for TCR Vbeta segments and 13 reverse primers for TCR Jbeta segments was used. A multiplex PCR assay on genomic DNA amplified the CDR3 region of rearranged TCR beta genes. The amplified TCR beta libraries were sequenced on the Illumina HiSeq System as 87-base-pair reads. The published analysis was carried out like this. A later analysis tallied tens of millions of unique TCR beta chains across the approximately 670 repertoires, and around 12 million of those chains were shared by two or more donors. Raw reads were error-corrected and collapsed into unique sequences by a nearest-neighbor algorithm in which closely related sequences were merged to remove PCR and sequencing errors. V, D and J gene segments were assigned by aligning CDR3 sequences to IMGT reference sequences. For a sequence to be retained, a match of at least six nucleotides to both a V gene segment and a J gene segment was required. Rearrangements were called productive when the CDR3 lacked stop codons and stayed in frame with V and J; all others were non-productive. Following IMGT convention, CDR3 was defined as the stretch from the second conserved V-encoded cysteine to the conserved J-encoded phenylalanine. In an earlier analysis of some 550 of the donors, sequences lacking an unambiguous match to a single V gene segment were excluded. An earlier analysis of fewer than 650 of the donors classified V segments as functional when productive rearrangements were above 56.7% and as segregating when the standard deviation between donors was above 5%. A statistical classification framework was built for diagnosing cytomegalovirus status from the catalog of TCR beta chain sequences. In a later analysis, V and J genes were assigned by comparing TCR nucleotide sequences against IMGT/GENE-DB human TR gene sequences. Using the TCRdist pipeline, a later analysis assigned CDR3 sequences along with most-parsimonious VDJ recombination scenarios. In a later analysis, every TCR beta chain was defined by the combination of its CDR3 amino acid sequence and its V-gene family, and reads without a unique V-gene family were dropped. As a way to deal with suspected cross-contamination and a sequencing artifact, a later analysis dropped roughly 620 nucleotide sequences that were highly shared and had low generation probability. In a later analysis, a clonal expansion index for each public chain was calculated from normalized within-repertoire ranks of inferred template counts. A later analysis computed generation probabilities with a VDJ recombination model fitted to out-of-frame rearrangements, and checked the results against IGoR. In a later analysis, TCR-TCR, TCR-HLA and TCR-CMV co-occurrence was scored with hypergeometric tests, and a repertoire-size bias correction was applied to TCR pairs. A later analysis estimated false discovery rates by permuting HLA or CMV assignments 20 times. In a later analysis, co-occurring TCRs were grouped using DBSCAN, with TCRdist sequence similarity added in when clustering inside HLA-allele-positive subsets. Repertoires with fewer than 30,000 or more than 120,000 public chains were left out of co-occurrence clustering, as were about five repertoires with anomalous nucleotide sharing. TCRdb mirrors the immuneACCESS table, restricted to in-frame sequences. Some clones are absent from its copies; in checked studies, under half trace to an unresolved V gene, and the reason for the others is unknown. The V and J calls and clone size were taken over from that table, and D and trimming were inferred from the DNA. The sample table shows 130,000 or so clones, and 7% to 9.5% are seen once. The ten largest clones take up about 6.6% of the sample.

The CDR3 holds 14 amino acids from the cysteine to the phenylalanine. The only DNA kept is the CDR3, 42 bases in frame from the first base. V lost 1 base and J lost 0 bases; the stretch between them is 7 bases long. For CDR1 and CDR2, the germline V gene lists SGHDT and YYEEEE. Recombination connected TRBV5-6 to TRBJ1-1; TRBD1 could be the D gene, as 6 bases match. This TCR was recovered from a woman between 40 and 55 years old in good health and CMV-seropositive. Sequenced: PBMCs. The nucleotide sequence is TGTGCCAGCAGCTTGAGGACAGTGAACACTGAAGCTTTCTTT. Its translation reads: CASSLRTVNTEAFF.